The sample holds many counts of the clone carrying this TCR beta chain. Time point specified: newly diagnosed GD, antithyroid drugs for less than 3 months. From PBMCs, RNA was extracted and then used to make the TCR library. The source of the sample is a study of regulatory T cells in long-lasting Graves disease. Trimming took 4 bases from V and 12 from J, leaving 12 bases between them. CDR1 and CDR2 from the germline V gene are LNHNV and YYDKDF (reference sequence). The CDR3 has 11 residues. Arm-PCR of CDR3 regions and iRepertoire HTBI primers were used to build TCR beta libraries. TCRdb independently ran MiXCR on the multiplex PCR reads; one entry per CDR3 protein. Here the sample spans some 200,000 distinct CDR3 sequences, about 19% being singletons. This sample also appeared in a second study, on T cells in Graves' hyperthyroidism and ophthalmopathy.

The rearrangement joins TRBV15 to TRBJ1-1; D ambiguous. The source of this sequence is a woman aged 25 to 39 with Graves disease. The material was peripheral blood mononuclear cells (PBMCs), obtained at new diagnosis, from a patient treated with antithyroid drugs. CDR3 sequence reads: CATSTGIGTFF. The CDR3 DNA is TGTGCCACCAGCACCGGAATAGGGACTTTCTTT.